The present entry profiles one T cell receptor beta chain with its context. The specificity of this receptor is unknown. The record has no base qualities; no much larger clone is one base away. This sample was included in a study of T cell responses to AZD1222 COVID-19 vaccine (TCRdb year 2021). As for the study more broadly: TCR sequencing covered over 230 trial participants: about 210 given two doses of AZD1222 and 26 given two doses of MenACWY control vaccine. Trial participants were enrolled into age subgroups of 18-55, 56-69 and 70-plus years, which contained about 160, 30 and 59 TCR-sequenced participants, respectively.

The CDR3 regions of human TCRbeta chains were subjected to immunosequencing. The paper's processing steps were these. Repertoire TCRs were matched against a reference library of SARS-CoV-2-specific TCRs generated with the MIRA antigen-specificity platform. Breadth was defined as the fraction of unique TCRs that were SARS-CoV-2-associated, and depth was defined as the fraction of total T cells that were SARS-CoV-2-associated. Using the MIRA data, each spike-specific TCR was assigned both to the spike region to which the TCR was reactive and to a CD4 or CD8 class. Log10-transformed breadth and depth values were compared by one-way ANOVA with Sidak's multiple comparisons tests. The table comes from immuneACCESS by way of TCRdb, which keeps in-frame sequences with V and J called. Part of the clones is missing from these tables; in studies checked, under half for an unresolved V gene and the rest for unknown reasons. V and J calls plus clone size are reproduced from that table; the DNA served to infer D and trimming. The sample table lists roughly 110,000 clones, about nine tenths of them with a count of one. The top ten hold 8% of the sample.

The investigation overall reported the following: Conclusions about previously exposed vaccinees were limited because only 5 or 6 AZD1222 recipients were SARS-CoV-2 seropositive at baseline. Participants were mostly white British, with more females than males. The authors suggested clonal diversity may have been underestimated. The vaccine-associated CD4 TCRs covered the entire spike protein, and the dominant responses fell in regions 160-218 and 743-854. Epitopes outside the regions mutated in the B.1.351 and B.1.1.7 variants were reportedly recognized by nearly half of the unique spike-specific TCRs. Because no samples from the day 14 peak response were available, repertoires could be characterized only after the peak T cell response. The 56-69-year group was small, and its depth increase did not reach significance, likely because of low power. After two AZD1222 doses, spike-specific TCR breadth and depth were significantly higher than at day 0 and than in MenACWY recipients.

Taken from cysteine to phenylalanine, the CDR3 has 13 residues. The CDR3 DNA has 39 bases and is translated from base 1. Trimmed from V: 4 bases; trimmed from J: 14 bases; junction bases lacking a gene match: 11. Taken from the germline V gene, the CDR1 and CDR2 loops are KGHDR and SFDVKD. Explained via the paper, the time point label denotes: about 28 days (+/-7) after the second vaccine dose. Because spike-specific TCR depth and breadth did not differ between the two schedules, AZD1222 recipients who got a second dose at roughly 4 weeks were pooled with those who got a second dose at roughly 12 weeks. Vaccinee samples were obtained from the UK trials COV001 and COV002, which included a single-blind randomized controlled phase 2/3 trial of AZD1222 (ChAdOx1 nCoV-19) in healthy adults. Trial participant PBMC samples were collected at day 0 and day 28 after the second dose for TCRbeta chain sequencing.

This receptor was identified in an adult who received the AZD1222 COVID-19 vaccine. The material was peripheral blood, obtained 28 days after the second AZD1222 dose. The chain is assembled from TRBV24-1 and TRBJ1-2; TRBD1 aligns with 8 central bases. The CDR3 protein is CATSDPDRAALTF. The DNA sequence reads TGTGCCACCAGTGACCCGGACAGGGCGGCCCTAACCTTC.